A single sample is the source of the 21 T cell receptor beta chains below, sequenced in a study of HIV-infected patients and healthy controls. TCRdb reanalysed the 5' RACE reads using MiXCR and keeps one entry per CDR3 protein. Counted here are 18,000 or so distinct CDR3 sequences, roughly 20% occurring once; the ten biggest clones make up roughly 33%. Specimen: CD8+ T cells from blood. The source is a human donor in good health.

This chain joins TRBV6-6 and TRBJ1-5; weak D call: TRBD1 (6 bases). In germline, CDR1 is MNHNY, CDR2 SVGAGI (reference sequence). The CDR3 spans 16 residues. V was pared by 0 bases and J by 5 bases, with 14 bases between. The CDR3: CASSYSSGELDQPQHF. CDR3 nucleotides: TGTGCCAGCAGTTACTCGTCAGGGGAATTGGATCAGCCCCAGCATTTT.

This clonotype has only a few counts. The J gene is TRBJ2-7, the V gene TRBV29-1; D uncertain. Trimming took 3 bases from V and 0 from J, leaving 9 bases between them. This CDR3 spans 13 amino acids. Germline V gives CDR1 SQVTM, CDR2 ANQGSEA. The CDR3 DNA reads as TGCAGCGTTGAGTCCGGAGACTCCTACGAGCAGTACTTC. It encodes CSVESGDSYEQYF.

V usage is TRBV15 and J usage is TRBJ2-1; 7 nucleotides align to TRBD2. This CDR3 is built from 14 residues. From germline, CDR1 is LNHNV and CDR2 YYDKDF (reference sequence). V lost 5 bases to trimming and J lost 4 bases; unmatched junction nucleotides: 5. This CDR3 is CATSAKRGYNEQFF. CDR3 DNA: TGTGCCACCAGCGCTAAGCGGGGTTACAATGAGCAGTTCTTC.

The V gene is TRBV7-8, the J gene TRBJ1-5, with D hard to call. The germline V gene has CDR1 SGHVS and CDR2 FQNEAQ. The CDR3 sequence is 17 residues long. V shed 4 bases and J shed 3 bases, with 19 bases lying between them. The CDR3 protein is CASSWTLRRYSNQPQHF. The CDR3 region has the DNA TGTGCCAGCAGCTGGACGTTGAGGCGCTACTCCAATCAGCCCCAGCATTTT.

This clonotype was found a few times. The CDR3 spells CASSLSGSSYNEQFF. CDR3 nucleotide sequence: TGTGCCAGCAGTTTATCCGGGAGCTCCTACAATGAGCAGTTCTTC. The chain links TRBV27 to TRBJ2-1; TRBD2 is a possible D gene (6 bases). This CDR3 spans 15 amino acids. Germline V gene data show CDR1 as MNHEY and CDR2 as SMNVEV (reference sequence). V gave up 0 bases and J gave up 0 bases, with 6 bases separating them.

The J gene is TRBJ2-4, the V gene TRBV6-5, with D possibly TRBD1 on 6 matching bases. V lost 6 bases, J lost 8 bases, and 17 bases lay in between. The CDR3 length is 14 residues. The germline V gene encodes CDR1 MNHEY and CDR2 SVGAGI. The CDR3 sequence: CASRSTGSGYIQYF. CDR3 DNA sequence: TGTGCCAGCAGGTCCACAGGGAGTGGATACATTCAGTACTTC.

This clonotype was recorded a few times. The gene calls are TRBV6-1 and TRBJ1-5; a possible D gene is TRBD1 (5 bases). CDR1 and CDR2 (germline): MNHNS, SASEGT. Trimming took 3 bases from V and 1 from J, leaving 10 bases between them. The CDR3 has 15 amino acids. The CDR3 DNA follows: TGTGCCAGCAGTGAGTTCGGGGGGAGCAATCAGCCCCAGCATTTT. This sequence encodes CASSEFGGSNQPQHF.

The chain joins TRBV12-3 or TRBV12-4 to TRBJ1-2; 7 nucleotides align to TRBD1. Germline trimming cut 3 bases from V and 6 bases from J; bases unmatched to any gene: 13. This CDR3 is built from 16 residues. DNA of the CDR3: TGTGCCAGCAGTTTTGTGGTCACAGGGGTCGACCATGGCTACACCTTC. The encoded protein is CASSFVVTGVDHGYTF.

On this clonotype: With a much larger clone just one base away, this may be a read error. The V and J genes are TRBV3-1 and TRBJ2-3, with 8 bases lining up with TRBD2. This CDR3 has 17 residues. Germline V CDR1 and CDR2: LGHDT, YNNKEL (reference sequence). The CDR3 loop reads CASSQEWRAGAADAQYF. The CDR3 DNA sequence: TGTGCCAGCAGCCAAGAGTGGAGAGCGGGAGCGGCAGATGCGCAGTATTTT.

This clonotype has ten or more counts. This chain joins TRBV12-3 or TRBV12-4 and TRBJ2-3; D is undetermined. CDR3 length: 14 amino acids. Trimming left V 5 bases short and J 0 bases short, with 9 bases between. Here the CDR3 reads CASSALWSTDTQYF. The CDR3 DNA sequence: TGTGCCAGCAGTGCCCTTTGGAGCACAGATACGCAGTATTTT.

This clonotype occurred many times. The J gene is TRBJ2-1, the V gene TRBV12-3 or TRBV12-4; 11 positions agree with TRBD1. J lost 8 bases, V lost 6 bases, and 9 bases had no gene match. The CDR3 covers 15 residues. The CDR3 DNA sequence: TGTGCCAGCAGGTCCCGGGACAGGGGGGTCCATGAGCAGTTCTTC. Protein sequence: CASRSRDRGVHEQFF.

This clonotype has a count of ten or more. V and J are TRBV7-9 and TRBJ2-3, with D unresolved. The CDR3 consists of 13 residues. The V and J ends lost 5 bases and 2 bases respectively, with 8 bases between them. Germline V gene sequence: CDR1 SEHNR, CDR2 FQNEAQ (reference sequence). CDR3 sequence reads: CASSPRVTDTQYF. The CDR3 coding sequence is TGTGCCAGCAGCCCGAGAGTCACAGATACGCAGTATTTT.

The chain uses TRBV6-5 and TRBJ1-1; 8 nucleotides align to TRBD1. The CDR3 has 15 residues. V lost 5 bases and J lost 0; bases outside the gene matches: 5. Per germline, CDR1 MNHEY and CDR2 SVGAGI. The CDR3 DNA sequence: TGTGCCAGCAGTGAGGACAGGGTAATGAACACTGAAGCTTTCTTT. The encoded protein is CASSEDRVMNTEAFF.

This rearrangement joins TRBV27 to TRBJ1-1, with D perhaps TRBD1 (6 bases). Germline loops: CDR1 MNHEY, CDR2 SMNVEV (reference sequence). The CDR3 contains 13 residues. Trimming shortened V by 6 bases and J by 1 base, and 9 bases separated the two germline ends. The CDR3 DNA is TGTGCCAGCAGACTGGGACAGAACACTGAAGCTTTCTTT. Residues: CASRLGQNTEAFF.

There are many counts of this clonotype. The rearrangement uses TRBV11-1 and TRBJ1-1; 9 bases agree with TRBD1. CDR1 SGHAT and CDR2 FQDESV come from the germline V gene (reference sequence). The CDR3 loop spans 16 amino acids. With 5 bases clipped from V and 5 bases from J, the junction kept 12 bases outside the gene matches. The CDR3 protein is CASSADLRDRDTEAFF. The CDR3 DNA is TGTGCCAGCAGCGCGGATCTCCGGGACAGGGATACTGAAGCTTTCTTT.

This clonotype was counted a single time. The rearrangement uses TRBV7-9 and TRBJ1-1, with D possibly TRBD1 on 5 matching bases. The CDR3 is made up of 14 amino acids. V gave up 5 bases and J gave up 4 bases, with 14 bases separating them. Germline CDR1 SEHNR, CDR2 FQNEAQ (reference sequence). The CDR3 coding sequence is TGTGCCAGCAGCCCTCCAGGGAGGGGCACTGAAGCTTTCTTT. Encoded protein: CASSPPGRGTEAFF.

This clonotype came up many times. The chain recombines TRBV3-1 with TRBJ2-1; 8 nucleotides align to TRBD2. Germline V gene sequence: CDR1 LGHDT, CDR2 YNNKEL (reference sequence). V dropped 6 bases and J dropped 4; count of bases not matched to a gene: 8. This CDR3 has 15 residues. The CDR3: CASRMAGGPYNEQFF. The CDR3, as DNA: TGTGCCAGCAGGATGGCGGGGGGCCCTTACAATGAGCAGTTCTTC.

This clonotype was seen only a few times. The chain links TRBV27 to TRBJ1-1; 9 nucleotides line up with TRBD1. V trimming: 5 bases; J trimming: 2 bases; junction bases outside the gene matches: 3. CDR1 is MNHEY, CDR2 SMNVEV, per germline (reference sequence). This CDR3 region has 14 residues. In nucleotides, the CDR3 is TGTGCCAGCAGTCCGACAGGGGGAAACACTGAAGCTTTCTTT. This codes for CASSPTGGNTEAFF.

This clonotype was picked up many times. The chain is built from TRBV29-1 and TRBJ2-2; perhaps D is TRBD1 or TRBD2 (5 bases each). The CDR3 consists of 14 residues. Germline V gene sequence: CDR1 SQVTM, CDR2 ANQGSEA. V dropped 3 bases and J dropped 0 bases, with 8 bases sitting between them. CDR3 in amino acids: CSVDQGANTGELFF. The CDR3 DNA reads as TGCAGCGTTGATCAGGGAGCGAACACCGGGGAGCTGTTTTTT.

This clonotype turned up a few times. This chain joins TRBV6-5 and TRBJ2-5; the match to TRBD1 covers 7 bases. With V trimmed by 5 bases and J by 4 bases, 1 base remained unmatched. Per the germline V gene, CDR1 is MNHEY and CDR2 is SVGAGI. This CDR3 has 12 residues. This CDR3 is CASSRDRETQYF. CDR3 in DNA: TGTGCCAGCAGTAGGGACAGAGAGACCCAGTACTTC.

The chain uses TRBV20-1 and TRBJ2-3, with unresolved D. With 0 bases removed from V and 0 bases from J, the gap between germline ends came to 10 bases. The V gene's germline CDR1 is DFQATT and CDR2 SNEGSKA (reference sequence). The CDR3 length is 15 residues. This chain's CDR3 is CSARDRGTSTDTQYF. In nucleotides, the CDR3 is TGCAGTGCTAGAGATCGTGGAACAAGCACAGATACGCAGTATTTT.